Listed here are 16 T cell receptor beta chains from one sample, sequenced in a study of blood T cell repertoires in COVID-19. Here immunoSEQ multiplex PCR was the method, and the copy in TCRdb shows in-frame clones only, minus some. Here the sample spans over 150,000 clones, around 90% being singletons. The specimen was peripheral blood. The receptors here all came from a man between 60 and 75 years old with COVID-19, enrolled during active disease.

This chain connects TRBV9 to TRBJ2-1; 11 bases line up with TRBD2. This CDR3 contains 14 residues. Germline assignment: CDR1 SGDLS and CDR2 YYNGEE. The V and J ends lost 4 bases and 10 bases, in that order; junction bases with no gene match: 7. CDR3 in amino acids: CASSITSGGLEQFF. The CDR3, as DNA: TGTGCCAGCAGCATCACTAGCGGGGGCCTAGAGCAGTTCTTC. Full variable domain (remainder filled in from reference TRBV9 and TRBJ2-1): DSGVTQTPKHLITATGQRVTLRCSPRSGDLSVYWYQQSLDQGLQFLIQYYNGEERAKGNILERFSAQQFPDLHSELNLSSLELGDSALYFCASSITSGGLEQFFGPGTRLTVL.

The rearrangement links TRBV10-3 to TRBJ2-1, with 10 bases aligning to TRBD2. The trim removed 11 bases at V and 4 bases at J, leaving 11 bases unmatched. The CDR3 consists of 15 residues. Per the germline V gene, CDR1 is ENHRY and CDR2 is SYGVKD. CDR3 coding DNA: TGTGCCGCCTCCCCGACTAGCGGGTCGTACAATGAGCAGTTCTTC. Its translation is CAASPTSGSYNEQFF.

This sequence joins TRBV18 and TRBJ1-3; perhaps TRBD1 as D (6 bases). Trimming took off 3 bases at V and 4 bases at J, with 16 bases between the two ends. The CDR3 has 16 amino acids. Germline V lookup: CDR1 KGHSH, CDR2 LQKENI. The CDR3 DNA follows: TGTGCCAGCTCACCTTCAACAGGGCTACGGGGAAACACCATATATTTT. Encoded protein: CASSPSTGLRGNTIYF.

This clone was observed a handful of times. The rearrangement links TRBV9 to TRBJ1-3; D is undetermined. V was pared by 4 bases and J by 0 bases, with 14 bases between. There are 16 residues in the CDR3. Looked up from germline, CDR1 is SGDLS and CDR2 is YYNGEE. The CDR3 coding sequence is TGTGCCAGCAGCTCGCCCGGGCGGGGCTCTGGAAACACCATATATTTT. Amino acids: CASSSPGRGSGNTIYF.

Here the CDR3 reads CASSPPGAYDTGELFF. As DNA, the CDR3 is TGCGCCAGCAGCCCCCCAGGGGCGTACGACACCGGGGAGCTGTTTTTT. V and J are TRBV5-1 and TRBJ2-2, with a weak D call TRBD1 (6 bases). This CDR3 contains 16 residues. CDR1 is SGHRS, CDR2 YFSETQ, per germline. The V and J ends lost 4 bases and 3 bases respectively, with 16 bases between them. The variable domain in full, with the rest retrieved from reference TRBV5-1 and TRBJ2-2, is KAGVTQTPRYLIKTRGQQVTLSCSPISGHRSVSWYQQTPGQGLQFLFEYFSETQRNKGNFPGRFSGRQFSNSRSEMNVSTLELGDSALYLCASSPPGAYDTGELFFGEGSRLTVL.

About this clone itself: An end of the junction does not agree with germline; a read error may underlie this. This chain uses TRBV7-7 with TRBJ1-4; 8 bases fit TRBD1. This CDR3 is 15 amino acids long. Germline V gene data show CDR1 as SSHAT and CDR2 as FNYEAQ (reference sequence). Written as DNA, the CDR3 is TGTGCTAGCAGCCTCGGACAGGGAACTAATGAAAAACTGTTTTTT. Amino acids: CASSLGQGTNEKLFF.

This clone was seen only a few times. The chain has TRBV19 and TRBJ2-3, with D perhaps matching TRBD1 (6 bases). CDR3 size: 14 residues. Germline V CDR1 and CDR2: LNHDA, SQIVND (reference sequence). The V and J ends lost 6 bases and 0 bases respectively, with 10 bases between them. The CDR3 loop is CASSNRVSTDTQYF. The CDR3 DNA follows: TGTGCCAGTAGCAACAGGGTGAGCACAGATACGCAGTATTTT.

The rearrangement uses TRBV6-2 or TRBV6-3 and TRBJ2-2; 10 bases are a match to TRBD1. Per germline, CDR1 MNHEY and CDR2 SVGEGT. This CDR3 comprises 14 residues. J lost 5 bases, V lost 6 bases, and 3 bases had no gene match. CDR3 nucleotides: TGTGCCAGCAGCCAGGGACAGGGGACCGGGGAGCTGTTTTTT. As protein: CASSQGQGTGELFF.

This clone appeared once. The gene calls are TRBV16 and TRBJ1-5; D gene ambiguous. V was pared by 0 bases and J by 5 bases, with 17 bases between. Germline V gives CDR1 KGHSY, CDR2 FQNENV. The CDR3 extends over 17 amino acids. The CDR3 loop is CASSQSSGLRGHQPQHF. CDR3 coding DNA: TGTGCCAGCAGCCAATCTTCGGGCCTCCGGGGTCATCAGCCCCAGCATTTT.

This chain connects TRBV6-1 to TRBJ1-6, with TRBD1 identical over 10 bases. Germline values: CDR1 MNHNS, CDR2 SASEGT. With 4 bases clipped from V and 7 bases from J, the junction kept 7 bases outside the gene matches. This CDR3 is built from 16 residues. CDR3 nucleotides: TGTGCCAGCAGTGGGACAGGGGGTGTTAGGAATTCACCCCTCCACTTT. This encodes CASSGTGGVRNSPLHF.

CDR3 loop: CASSKRQNSGNTIYF. CDR3 in DNA: TGTGCCAGCAGTAAACGACAGAACTCTGGAAACACCATATATTTT. The chain uses TRBV2 and TRBJ1-3, with D possibly TRBD1 on 5 matching bases. Between the trimmed V and J ends, which lost 5 bases and 0 bases, there was a span of 11 bases. CDR1 SNHLY and CDR2 FYNNEI come from the germline V gene. This CDR3 is 15 amino acids long.

The V gene is TRBV11-2, the J gene TRBJ2-1; possibly TRBD1 for D (6 bases). The CDR3 contains 16 residues. Germline lookup yields CDR1 SGHAT and CDR2 FQNNGV. The ends were cut back, 4 bases at V and 1 base at J, with 14 bases in the middle. The CDR3 here is CASSSRGRGSYNEQFF. CDR3 nucleotide sequence: TGTGCCAGCAGCTCTCGAGGCAGGGGTTCCTACAATGAGCAGTTCTTC.

This sequence joins TRBV5-1 and TRBJ1-1, with 7 positions matching TRBD1. V shed 4 bases and J 8 bases; nucleotides not matched to a gene: 11. Per the germline V gene, CDR1 is SGHRS and CDR2 is YFSETQ. The CDR3 length is 14 residues. CDR3 protein: CASSPGTGTAEAFF. The CDR3 nucleotides read TGCGCCAGCAGCCCGGGGACCGGGACAGCGGAAGCTTTCTTT. The variable domain in full, with the rest retrieved from reference TRBV5-1 and TRBJ1-1, is KAGVTQTPRYLIKTRGQQVTLSCSPISGHRSVSWYQQTPGQGLQFLFEYFSETQRNKGNFPGRFSGRQFSNSRSEMNVSTLELGDSALYLCASSPGTGTAEAFFGQGTRLTVV.

The V gene is TRBV28, the J gene TRBJ2-3; D ambiguous. This CDR3 is built from 14 residues. CDR1 is MDHEN, CDR2 SYDVKM, per germline. V was pared by 2 bases and J by 6 bases, with 12 bases between. The chain's CDR3 is CASSLEAQQDTQYF. The CDR3 DNA sequence: TGTGCCAGCAGTTTAGAGGCCCAGCAGGATACGCAGTATTTT. Using reference TRBV28 and TRBJ2-3 for the parts outside the CDR3, the full variable domain is DVKVTQSSRYLVKRTGEKVFLECVQDMDHENMFWYRQDPGLGLRLIYFSYDVKMKEKGDIPEGYSVSREKKERFSLILESASTNQTSMYLCASSLEAQQDTQYFGPGTRLTVL.

V is TRBV6-5 and J is TRBJ1-4, with 9 positions matching TRBD1. CDR1 is MNHEY, CDR2 SVGAGI, per germline. This CDR3 is 14 amino acids long. The J segment lost 13 bases and the V segment lost 5 bases, leaving 11 bases of the junction unmatched. In DNA, the CDR3 is TGTGCCAGCAGTCCCGGGACAGGGTCCCTCGCACTGTTTTTT. Its protein product is CASSPGTGSLALFF.

This clone has more than one count but fewer than ten. The chain uses TRBV9 and TRBJ1-1; no definite D call. Germline CDR1 reads SGDLS; CDR2 reads YYNGEE. This CDR3 region has 15 residues. The V and J ends lost 0 bases and 5 bases respectively, with 14 bases between them. The CDR3 DNA is TGTGCCAGCAGCGTAGGTGCGGGCGCGCGTACTGAAGCTTTCTTT. Protein sequence: CASSVGAGARTEAFF.